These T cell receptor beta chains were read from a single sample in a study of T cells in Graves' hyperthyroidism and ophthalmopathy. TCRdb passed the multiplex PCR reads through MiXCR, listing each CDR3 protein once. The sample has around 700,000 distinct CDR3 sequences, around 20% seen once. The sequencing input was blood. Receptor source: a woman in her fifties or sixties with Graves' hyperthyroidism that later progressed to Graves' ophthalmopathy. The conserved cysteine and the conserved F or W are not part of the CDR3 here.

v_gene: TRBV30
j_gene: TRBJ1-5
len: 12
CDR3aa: AWNDRGRNQPQH

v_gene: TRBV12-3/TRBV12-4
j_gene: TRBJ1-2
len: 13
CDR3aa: ASSIPRTGNYGYT

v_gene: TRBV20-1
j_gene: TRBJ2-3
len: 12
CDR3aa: SASLEGAGDTQY

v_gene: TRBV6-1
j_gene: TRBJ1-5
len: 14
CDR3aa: ASSAESGVGIQPQH

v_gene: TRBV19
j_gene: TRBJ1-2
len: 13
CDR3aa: ASSMGPAANYGYT

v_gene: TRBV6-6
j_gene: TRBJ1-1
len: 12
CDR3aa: ASSYSIANTEAF

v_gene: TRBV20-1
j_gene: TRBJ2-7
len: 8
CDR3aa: SPKSYEQY

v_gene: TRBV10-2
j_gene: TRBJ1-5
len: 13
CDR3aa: ASSEGSAGNQPQH

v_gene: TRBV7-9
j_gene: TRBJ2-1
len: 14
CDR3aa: TSSPPGGERVNEQF

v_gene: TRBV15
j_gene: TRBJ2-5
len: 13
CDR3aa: ATSRVGVRQETQY

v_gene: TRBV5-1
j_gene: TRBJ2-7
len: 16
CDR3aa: ASSLRGLGEVPREEQY

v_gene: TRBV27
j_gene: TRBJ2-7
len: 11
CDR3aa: ASSSRQGLEQY

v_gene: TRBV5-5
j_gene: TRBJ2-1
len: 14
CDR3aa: ASSLTGPSSYNEQF

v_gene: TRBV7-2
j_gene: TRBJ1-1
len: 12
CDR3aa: ASSLSQGRTEAF

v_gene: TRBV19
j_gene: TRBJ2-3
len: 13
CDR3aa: ASSIRQGDTDTQY

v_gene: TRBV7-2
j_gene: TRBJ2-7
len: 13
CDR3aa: ASSAYLGQSYEQY

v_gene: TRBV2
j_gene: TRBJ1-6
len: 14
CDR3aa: ASSSQGSIDNSPLH

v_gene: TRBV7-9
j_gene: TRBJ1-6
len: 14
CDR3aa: ASSLWGIGADSPLH

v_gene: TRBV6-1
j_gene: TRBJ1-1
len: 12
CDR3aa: ASSAYRGATEAF

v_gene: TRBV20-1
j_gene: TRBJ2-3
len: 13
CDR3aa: SARGGGEGLDTQY

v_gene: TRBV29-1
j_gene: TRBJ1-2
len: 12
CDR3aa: SGLIQGALDGYT

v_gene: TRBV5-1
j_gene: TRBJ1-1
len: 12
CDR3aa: ASSFLGVYAEAF

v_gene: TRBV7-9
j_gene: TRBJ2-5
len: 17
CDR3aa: ASSRLLAGYTLYQETQY

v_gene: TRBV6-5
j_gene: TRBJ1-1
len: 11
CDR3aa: ASSYRGDTEAF

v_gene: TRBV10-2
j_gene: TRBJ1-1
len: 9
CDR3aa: ASKAGTEAF

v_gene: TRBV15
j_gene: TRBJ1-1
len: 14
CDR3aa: ATTTWDRGMDTEAF

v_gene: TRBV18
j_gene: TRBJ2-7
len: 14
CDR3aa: ASSPYGDSVSYEQY

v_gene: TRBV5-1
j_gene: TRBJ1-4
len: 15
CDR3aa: ASSPRDRGATNEKLF

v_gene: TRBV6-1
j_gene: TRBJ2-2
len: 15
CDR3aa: ASSLSPRSPNTGELF

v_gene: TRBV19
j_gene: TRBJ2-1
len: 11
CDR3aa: ASSIARVNEQF

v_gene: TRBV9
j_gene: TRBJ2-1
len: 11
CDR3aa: ASSDNLWAEQF

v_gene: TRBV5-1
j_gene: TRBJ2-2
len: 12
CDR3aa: ASGLAEYTGELF

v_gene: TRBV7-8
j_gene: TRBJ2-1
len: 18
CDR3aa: ASRLSLRASGESSYNEQF

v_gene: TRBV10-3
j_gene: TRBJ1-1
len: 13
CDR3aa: AISLSSSQNTEAF

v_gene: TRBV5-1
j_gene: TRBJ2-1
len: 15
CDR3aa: ASSLAIVAGVGNEQF

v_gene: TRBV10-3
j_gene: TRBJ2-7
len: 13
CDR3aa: AISDLGQGSYEQY

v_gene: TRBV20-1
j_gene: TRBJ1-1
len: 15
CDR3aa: SASFRPTAQSLAEAF

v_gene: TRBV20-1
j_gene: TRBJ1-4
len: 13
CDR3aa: SAVPGQGNNEKLF